This TCR beta chain stems from a study of T cells expressing NK-cell markers. Overall study: Most of the eight sequenced donors were classified as HCMV-seropositive, and one was classified as seronegative.

TCRdb reanalyzed the 5' RACE reads, giving one entry per CDR3 protein sequence and no DNA. The listing contains about 460,000 distinct CDR3 sequences. The length of the CDR3 is 19 residues. Germline V gives CDR1 SGHDT, CDR2 YYEEEE. This sequence was found in a woman between 50 and 59 years old in good health. Sequencing was carried out using blood T cells: a sorted CD56 or NKG2C T cell subset, CD4+ or CD8+ T cells, or bulk PBMC T cells (not recorded which). This chain links TRBV5-6 with TRBJ2-4; no DNA is available, so the TRBD2 call from TCRdb remains unchecked. The CDR3 spells CASSLRTSGSLLAKNIQYF.